A selection of T cell receptor beta chains follows, all from one sample in a study of cytomegalovirus exposure and HLA in healthy donors. Method: immunoSEQ multiplex PCR; TCRdb's copy keeps in-frame clones and lacks some. The sample records 200,000 to 300,000 clones, around 88% being singletons. Sequencing was performed on PBMCs. The receptors come from a woman in her twenties or thirties in good health and CMV-seropositive. CDR3s include the opening cysteine and the closing phenylalanine or tryptophan. A D gene is named only where the DNA matches it firmly. Clone size appears in some rows only: once, few, many, or a class for an expanded clone.

V gene	clone size	J gene	D gene	CDR3 protein	CDR3 DNA
TRBV28	.	TRBJ1-3	.	CASRAGGNTIYF	TGTGCCAGCCGAGCAGGTGGAAACACCATATATTTT
TRBV5-6	.	TRBJ1-5	.	CASSLALNQPQHF	TGTGCCAGCAGCTTGGCCTTGAATCAGCCCCAGCATTTT
TRBV18	.	TRBJ2-1	.	CASSPTVQGEQFF	TGTGCCAGCTCACCAACGGTCCAGGGAGAGCAGTTCTTC
TRBV7-8	once	TRBJ2-1	.	CASSFRGPLDEQFF	TGTGCCAGCAGCTTCCGCGGCCCCCTCGATGAGCAGTTCTTC
TRBV5-1	.	TRBJ2-3	TRBD2	CASSLGSGLPTDTQYF	TGCGCCAGCAGCTTGGGTAGCGGGCTTCCCACAGATACGCAGTATTTT
TRBV12-5	once	TRBJ1-5	.	CASGLPGSSNQPQHF	TGTGCTAGTGGTTTGCCAGGAAGTAGCAATCAGCCCCAGCATTTT
TRBV7-2	.	TRBJ2-7	.	CASSLSGISSYEQYF	TGTGCCAGCAGCTTAAGCGGCATAAGCTCCTACGAGCAGTACTTC
TRBV6-5	.	TRBJ2-5	.	CATARSRVETQYF	TGTGCCACCGCCCGATCCAGGGTTGAGACCCAGTACTTC
TRBV2	.	TRBJ2-7	.	CASSEALWALYEQYF	TGTGCCAGCAGTGAAGCGCTGTGGGCGCTCTACGAGCAGTACTTC
TRBV18	.	TRBJ2-7	TRBD2	CASSLLAGGTYEQYF	TGTGCCAGCTCCCTCTTAGCGGGAGGGACCTACGAGCAGTACTTC
TRBV28	once	TRBJ2-1	TRBD2	CASIQPGLAGRGEQFF	TGTGCCAGCATACAACCGGGACTAGCGGGTAGGGGTGAGCAGTTCTTC
TRBV7-9	.	TRBJ2-7	TRBD2	CASSFQRESHEQYF	TGTGCCAGCAGCTTCCAGCGGGAGTCCCACGAGCAGTACTTC
TRBV7-2	.	TRBJ2-7	TRBD1	CASSPGTGYREQYF	TGTGCCAGCAGCCCCGGGACAGGGTATCGCGAGCAGTACTTC
TRBV19	.	TRBJ2-2	TRBD1	CAVWGQGESTGELFF	TGTGCCGTGTGGGGCCAGGGGGAAAGCACCGGGGAGCTGTTTTTT
TRBV2	.	TRBJ1-1	TRBD1	CASSEAGGWDRSTEAFF	TGTGCCAGCAGTGAAGCGGGGGGTTGGGACAGAAGCACTGAAGCTTTCTTT
TRBV6-1	once	TRBJ2-4	.	CAAGGLLNDIQYF	TGTGCCGCAGGAGGACTGTTAAACGACATTCAGTACTTC
TRBV18	.	TRBJ2-7	TRBD2	CASSPYGGGVSGEQYF	TGTGCCAGCTCACCATACGGCGGGGGGGTCTCGGGCGAGCAGTACTTC
TRBV28	.	TRBJ1-1	TRBD1	CASSSRDRGFNTEAFF	TGTGCCAGCAGTTCGCGGGACAGGGGGTTTAACACTGAAGCTTTCTTT
TRBV10-3	.	TRBJ2-2	.	CAIKRLEETGELFF	TGTGCCATCAAAAGACTAGAAGAAACCGGGGAGCTGTTTTTT
TRBV7-9	.	TRBJ2-3	.	CASSESTRDHTQYF	TGTGCCAGCAGCGAATCCACTAGGGATCATACGCAGTATTTT
TRBV28	.	TRBJ2-3	TRBD1	CASSLGDRLTDTQYF	TGTGCCAGCAGTTTGGGGGACAGACTCACAGATACGCAGTATTTT
TRBV7-2	.	TRBJ1-5	.	CASSLSAINQPQHF	TGTGCCAGCAGCTTGAGTGCCATAAATCAGCCCCAGCATTTT
TRBV11-3	.	TRBJ1-2	.	CASSQDRIKAHYGYTF	TGTGCCAGCAGCCAAGACAGGATAAAGGCCCACTATGGCTACACCTTC
TRBV7-9	.	TRBJ2-7	TRBD1	CASSPRDSAYEQYF	TGTGCCAGCAGCCCCCGGGACAGCGCATACGAGCAGTACTTC
TRBV27	.	TRBJ1-2	TRBD1	CASSSGGGYGYTF	TGTGCCAGCAGTTCAGGGGGCGGTTATGGCTACACCTTC
TRBV15	.	TRBJ1-3	.	CATSTHRNTIYF	TGTGCCACCAGCACCCATCGAAACACCATATATTTT
TRBV7-6	.	TRBJ2-1	TRBD2	CASSAGTSGSRQFF	TGTGCCAGCAGCGCCGGGACTAGCGGGAGTCGTCAGTTCTTC
TRBV5-1	.	TRBJ1-2	TRBD1	CASSRGTGNNYGYTF	TGCGCCAGCAGTCGAGGGACAGGAAATAACTATGGCTACACCTTC
TRBV9	.	TRBJ2-2	TRBD2	CASRRGAGNTGELFF	TGTGCCAGCCGGCGGGGGGCCGGGAACACCGGGGAGCTGTTTTTT
TRBV27	.	TRBJ2-7	.	CATGTQNSYEQYF	TGTGCCACAGGGACTCAAAACTCCTACGAGCAGTACTTC
TRBV10-3	.	TRBJ2-1	TRBD1	CAISAVGETGRGEQFF	TGTGCCATCAGTGCCGTGGGCGAGACAGGGAGAGGTGAGCAGTTCTTC
TRBV5-6	.	TRBJ2-2	.	CASSLPVNTGELFF	TGTGCCAGCAGCTTGCCCGTGAACACCGGGGAGCTGTTTTTT
TRBV28	.	TRBJ2-2	TRBD2	CASSSPGNAGGTGELFF	TGTGCCAGCAGTTCCCCGGGGAATGCGGGAGGGACCGGGGAGCTGTTTTTT
TRBV6-5	.	TRBJ1-1	.	CASSYEMNTEAFF	TGTGCCAGCAGTTATGAGATGAACACTGAAGCTTTCTTT
TRBV27	.	TRBJ1-5	.	CASSLQANQPQHF	TGTGCCAGCAGTTTACAGGCTAATCAGCCCCAGCATTTT